This record covers a single T cell receptor beta chain. As handled by the study authors: Estimation of nucleated cell counts was performed using reference gene primer amplification. TCRdb keeps only in-frame clones here, not all; method: immunoSEQ multiplex PCR. V and J calls and clone size are given by that table; D and trimming were obtained from the DNA. Of roughly 76,000 clones listed, approximately 78% are singletons. The germline V gene encodes CDR1 SGHVS and CDR2 FQNEAQ. This CDR3 is built from 16 residues. Between the trimmed V and J ends, which lost 3 bases and 3 bases, there was a span of 17 bases. The sample originates from a study of blood T cell repertoires in COVID-19. On the study more broadly: The origin of the acute and convalescent COVID-19 samples was the United States, Italy and Spain. PBMCs, B-cell-depleted T cells, or T cells were the source of the cDNA or gDNA that made up the material.

The receptor was derived from a human donor in a cohort sampled during active COVID-19. This chain connects TRBV7-8 to TRBJ1-1; no reliable D call. The sequenced sample was peripheral blood. This chain's CDR3 is CASSFFLRGKDTEAFF. The CDR3 DNA reads as TGTGCCAGCAGCTTTTTTCTCCGGGGTAAGGACACTGAAGCTTTCTTT.